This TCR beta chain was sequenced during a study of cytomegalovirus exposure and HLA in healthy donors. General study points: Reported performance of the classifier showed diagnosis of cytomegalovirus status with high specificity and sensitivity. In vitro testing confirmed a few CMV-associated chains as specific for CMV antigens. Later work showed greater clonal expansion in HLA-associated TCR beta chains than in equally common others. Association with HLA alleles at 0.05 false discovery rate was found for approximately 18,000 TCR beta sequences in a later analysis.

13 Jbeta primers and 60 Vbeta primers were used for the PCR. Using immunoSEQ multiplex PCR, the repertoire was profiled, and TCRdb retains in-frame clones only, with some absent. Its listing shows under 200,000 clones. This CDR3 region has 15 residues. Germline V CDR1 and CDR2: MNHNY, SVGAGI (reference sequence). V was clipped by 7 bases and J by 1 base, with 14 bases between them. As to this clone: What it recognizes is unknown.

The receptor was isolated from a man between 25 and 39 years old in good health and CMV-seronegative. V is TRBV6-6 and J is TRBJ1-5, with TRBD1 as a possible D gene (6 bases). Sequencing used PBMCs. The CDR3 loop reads CASTRDIVSNQPQHF. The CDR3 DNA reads TGTGCCAGCACCCGGGACATTGTCAGCAATCAGCCCCAGCATTTT.